This record covers a single TCR beta chain. The sample comes from a study of blood T cell repertoires in COVID-19. About the study: COVID-19 samples collected from the United States, Italy and Spain covered acute and convalescent phases.

Germline CDR1 and CDR2: SGHRS and YFSETQ. This CDR3 comprises 13 residues. The ends were cut back, 2 bases at V and 4 bases at J, with 9 bases in the middle. Repertoires were generated with immunoSEQ multiplex PCR, while TCRdb's copy carries only in-frame clones and drops some. The sample has 95,000 to 110,000 clones, around 87% seen once; the top ten hold around 14%. The material sequenced was peripheral blood. The source is a man over 45 with acute or convalescent COVID-19. This chain joins TRBV5-1 and TRBJ1-1; no clear D gene. CDR3 coding DNA: TGCGCCAGCAGCTTCGGGGAGGGCACTGAAGCTTTCTTT. Its protein is CASSFGEGTEAFF. The complete variable domain, with remaining parts taken from reference TRBV5-1 and TRBJ1-1, reads KAGVTQTPRYLIKTRGQQVTLSCSPISGHRSVSWYQQTPGQGLQFLFEYFSETQRNKGNFPGRFSGRQFSNSRSEMNVSTLELGDSALYLCASSFGEGTEAFFGQGTRLTVV.